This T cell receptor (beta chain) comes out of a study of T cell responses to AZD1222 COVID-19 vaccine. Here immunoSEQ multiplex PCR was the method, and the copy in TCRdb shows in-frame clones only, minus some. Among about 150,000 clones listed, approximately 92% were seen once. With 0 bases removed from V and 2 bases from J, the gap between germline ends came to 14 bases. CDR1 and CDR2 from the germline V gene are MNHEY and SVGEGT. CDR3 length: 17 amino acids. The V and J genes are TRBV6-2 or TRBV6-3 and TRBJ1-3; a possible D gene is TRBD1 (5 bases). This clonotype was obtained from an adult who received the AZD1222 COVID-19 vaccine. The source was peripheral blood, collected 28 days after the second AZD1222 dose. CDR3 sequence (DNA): TGTGCCAGCAGTTACTCGAGGAGACAGCTCCCTGGAAACACCATATATTTT. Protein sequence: CASSYSRRQLPGNTIYF.